The 28 T cell receptor beta chains below come from one sample, sequenced in a study of T cells in women clearing cervical HPV infection. The method was immunoSEQ multiplex PCR; TCRdb's version includes in-frame clones alone and lacks a portion of them. This sample's clone table lists roughly 21,000 clones. Sequenced: blood buffy coat. The receptors were sampled from a woman aged 18 to 75 with a cervical HPV16 infection that either progressed to CIN3+ or cleared (not recorded which).

In regard to this clone: The CDR3 extends 3 residues past the end of the read, so its final part is completed from the germline J gene. This rearrangement joins TRBV28 to TRBJ1-4, with a weak D call TRBD1 (6 bases). The CDR3 loop spans 14 amino acids. The V end was cut by 5 bases, the J end by 7 bases, with 14 bases between. Per the germline V gene, CDR1 is MDHEN and CDR2 is SYDVKM. The covered CDR3 bases are TGTGCCAGCAGTAGGGGGGGGACGGGTGAAAAA. This gives the protein CASSRGGTGEK. The CDR3 reads in full as CASSRGGTGEKLFF.

A note on this clone: The observed sequence ends 3 residues before the CDR3 terminus, with the missing tail filled in from the germline J gene. V gene TRBV12-3 or TRBV12-4 combines with J gene TRBJ1-2, with D maybe TRBD1 (6 bases). Trimming cost V 2 bases and J 2 bases, with 18 bases left between them. CDR3 length equals 17 residues. The CDR3 spells CASSLLGRGAANYGYTF. The CDR3 bases that were read are TGTGCCAGCAGTTTACTGGGCAGGGGCGCCGCGAACTATGGC.

As regards this clone: The CDR3 is cut off 3 residues early in the read; its end comes from the germline J gene. This chain connects TRBV28 to TRBJ1-4, with TRBD1 identical over 8 bases. Germline assignment: CDR1 MDHEN and CDR2 SYDVKM. The CDR3 has 14 amino acids. V was clipped by 5 bases and J by 4 bases; unmatched bases: 3. This CDR3 is CASSPTGDNEKLFF. The sequenced CDR3 bases are TGTGCCAGCAGTCCGACAGGGGATAATGAAAAA.

Remarks on this clone: With the read ending 3 residues before the CDR3 end, the germline J gene is used to fill in that end. The chain links TRBV30 to TRBJ1-2, with TRBD1 identical over 7 bases. Germline CDR1 GTSNPN, CDR2 SVGIG (reference sequence). There are 16 residues in the CDR3. The CDR3 sequence: CAWSVGGRVVSYDYTF. The sequenced part of the CDR3 DNA is TGTGCCTGGAGTGTAGGGGGCAGGGTGGTCTCCTACGAC.

Concerning this clone itself: Read coverage stops 3 residues before the CDR3 terminus; the germline J gene supplies the remainder. V and J are TRBV20-1 and TRBJ2-7; TRBD1 is a possible D gene (5 bases). Deletions cut 2 bases from V and 3 bases from J, with 17 bases between. This CDR3 spans 15 amino acids. Germline V gene data show CDR1 as DFQATT and CDR2 as SNEGSKA (reference sequence). The part of the CDR3 DNA that was read is TGCAGTGCTAGACCTCTTCGAGACAGAGACTACGAG. Encoded protein: CSARPLRDRDYE. The full CDR3 is CSARPLRDRDYEQYF.

As for this clone: The read terminates 3 residues before the CDR3 end, so the remaining end is supplied by the germline J gene. This chain links TRBV9 with TRBJ2-1; maybe TRBD2 (5 bases). In germline, CDR1 is SGDLS, CDR2 YYNGEE. The V end was cut by 3 bases, the J end by 3 bases, with 7 bases between. The CDR3 length is 13 residues. The CDR3 here is CASSATSYNEQFF. The CDR3 DNA, read in part, is TGTGCCAGCAGCGCAACTAGCTACAATGAG.

Regarding this clone: Read coverage stops 3 residues before the CDR3 terminus; the germline J gene supplies the remainder. V and J are TRBV11-1 and TRBJ2-3; 7 bases map to TRBD1. The junction had 3 bases not matched to a gene; V was cut back by 4 bases and J by 5 bases. The CDR3 is made up of 13 amino acids. Per germline, CDR1 SGHAT and CDR2 FQDESV (reference sequence). CDR3 sequence: CASSYRGLDTQYF. CDR3 DNA, as far as it was read: TGTGCCAGCAGCTACAGGGGTCTAGATACG.

Note on this clone: The read stops 3 residues short of the end of the CDR3; the missing end is completed from the germline J gene. V and J are TRBV29-1 and TRBJ1-1; D possibly corresponds to TRBD1 (5 bases). CDR1 and CDR2 from the germline V gene are SQVTM and ANQGSEA. The CDR3 covers 12 residues. CDR3 sequence reads: CSVVARVDTAFF. The CDR3 DNA, read in part, is TGCAGCGTTGTAGCCAGGGTTGATACG. Full variable domain (remainder filled in from reference TRBV29-1 and TRBJ1-1): SAVISQKPSRDICQRGTSLTIQCQVDSQVTMMFWYRQQPGQSLTLIATANQGSEATYESGFVIDKFPISRPNLTFSTLTVSNMSPEDSSIYLCSVVARVDTAFFGQGTRLTVV.

About this clone itself: The CDR3 goes on 3 residues after the read ends, and that part is filled in from the germline J gene. This chain connects TRBV10-2 to TRBJ2-7; D may be TRBD2 (6 bases). The CDR3 is 14 residues long. CDR1 and CDR2 from the germline V gene are WSHSY and SAAADI. Between the trimmed V and J ends, which lost 5 bases and 2 bases, there was a span of 13 bases. The CDR3 is CASSRDSRTYEQYF. Partial CDR3 DNA: TGCGCCAGCAGTAGGGACTCTCGTACCTACGAG.

Notes on this clone: The read terminates 3 residues ahead of where the CDR3 ends, so the germline J gene completes it. The V and J genes are TRBV12-3 or TRBV12-4 and TRBJ2-3; TRBD1 agrees at 8 bases. CDR3 length: 16 amino acids. J lost 2 bases, V lost 1 base, and 5 bases had no gene match. This CDR3 is CASSLGTGWYTDTQYF. The CDR3 bases that were read are TGTGCCAGCAGTTTAGGGACAGGGTGGTACACAGATACG.

Concerning this clone: The read falls 3 residues short of the CDR3 end, and the missing part is taken from the germline J gene. J is TRBJ2-2 and V is TRBV24-1; D may be TRBD2 (7 bases). Germline V CDR1 and CDR2: KGHDR, SFDVKD. With 3 bases removed from V and 4 bases from J, the gap between germline ends came to 8 bases. CDR3 length equals 14 residues. The covered CDR3 bases are TGTGCCACCAGTGATCGGGGGGCCACCGGGGAG. The encoded protein is CATSDRGATGE. The whole CDR3 protein is CATSDRGATGELFF.

In the case of this clone: The read terminates 3 residues before the CDR3 end, so the remaining end is supplied by the germline J gene. V and J are TRBV5-6 and TRBJ1-2, with TRBD1 matching over 7 bases. The V gene's germline CDR1 is SGHDT and CDR2 YYEEEE. The trim removed 3 bases at V and 5 bases at J, leaving 4 bases unmatched. The CDR3 sequence is 13 residues long. Incomplete CDR3 DNA: TGTGCCAGCAGCTCCGGGACAGCGTATGGC. It codes for CASSSGTAYG. The CDR3 reads in full as CASSSGTAYGYTF.

For this clone: The DNA ends 3 residues before the CDR3 does, and the rest of the CDR3 is filled in from the germline J gene. The gene calls are TRBV13 and TRBJ2-1; 12 nucleotides match TRBD2. V lost 4 bases to trimming and J lost 8 bases; unmatched junction nucleotides: 6. Germline V CDR1 and CDR2: PRHDT, FYEKMQ (reference sequence). This CDR3 spans 15 amino acids. The CDR3: CASSSGLAGIYEQFF. The CDR3 bases that were read are TGTGCCAGCAGCTCTGGACTAGCGGGAATCTATGAG. Combining the CDR3 with reference TRBV13 and TRBJ2-1 gives the whole variable domain AAGVIQSPRHLIKEKRETATLKCYPIPRHDTVYWYQQGPGQDPQFLISFYEKMQSDKGSIPDRFSAQQFSDYHSELNMSSLELGDSALYFCASSSGLAGIYEQFFGPGTRLTVL.

As to this clone: The CDR3 is cut off 3 residues early in the read; its end comes from the germline J gene. This chain connects TRBV12-3 or TRBV12-4 to TRBJ2-4; D is perhaps TRBD1 (6 bases). CDR3 size: 17 residues. The V and J ends lost 5 bases and 3 bases respectively, with 20 bases between them. CDR3 in amino acids: CASSARQAWGDKNIQYF. The sequenced part of the CDR3 DNA is TGTGCCAGCAGTGCCCGACAGGCTTGGGGTGACAAAAACATT.

The DNA read from the CDR3 is TGTGCCAGCAGCTTTTCTAGCATGAATGAG. It codes for CASSFSSMNE. The full CDR3 reads CASSFSSMNEQFF. V usage is TRBV5-6 and J usage is TRBJ2-1; D perhaps matches TRBD2 (5 bases). The read terminates 3 residues before the CDR3 end, so the remaining end is supplied by the germline J gene. From germline, CDR1 is SGHDT and CDR2 YYEEEE. The CDR3 extends over 13 amino acids. V was trimmed by 2 bases and J by 7 bases, leaving 10 bases between them.

Notes on this clone: Sequencing ends 3 residues short of the CDR3 end; the germline J gene provides the rest. The chain couples TRBV20-1 to TRBJ2-1, with a tentative D call TRBD2 (5 bases). The CDR3 has 16 amino acids. Germline V gives CDR1 DFQATT, CDR2 SNEGSKA (reference sequence). Deletions cut 4 bases from V and 3 bases from J, with 19 bases between. The CDR3 loop is CSANRIIARRYNEQFF. The CDR3 DNA, read in part, is TGCAGTGCTAATCGAATAATAGCGCGACGCTACAATGAG.

A word on this clone: From the germline J gene comes the end of the CDR3, since the read stops 3 residues before it. J is TRBJ2-6 and V is TRBV9; either TRBD1 or TRBD2 may fit D (5 bases each). The CDR3 length is 17 residues. CDR1 is SGDLS and CDR2 is YYNGEE in the germline V gene. The V and J ends lost 2 bases and 3 bases respectively, with 15 bases between them. CDR3 sequence: CASSVVRELGGANVLTF. The CDR3 DNA, read in part, is TGTGCCAGCAGCGTGGTCAGGGAGCTAGGTGGGGCCAACGTC.

As regards this clone: Read coverage stops 3 residues before the CDR3 terminus; the germline J gene supplies the remainder. The V and J genes are TRBV10-3 and TRBJ2-7; perhaps TRBD1 as D (5 bases). Trimming stripped 1 base from V and 6 bases from J, with 16 bases between. CDR3 length equals 15 residues. CDR1 ENHRY and CDR2 SYGVKD come from the germline V gene. The sequenced CDR3 bases are TGTGCCATCAGTGAGTGGCAGCCGGGTAGGGGCGAG. Encoded protein: CAISEWQPGRGE. The whole CDR3 sequence is CAISEWQPGRGEQYF.

As for this clone: The read finishes 3 residues shy of the CDR3 end, and the germline J gene is used to complete it. This chain links TRBV19 with TRBJ1-5; no clear D. Trimming shortened V by 0 bases and J by 7 bases, and 10 bases separated the two germline ends. CDR1 and CDR2 (germline): LNHDA, SQIVND (reference sequence). There are 14 residues in the CDR3. CDR3 sequence: CASSIDGRVQPQHF. The DNA read from the CDR3 is TGTGCCAGTAGTATAGATGGAAGGGTACAGCCC.

For this clone: The read ends 3 residues early relative to the CDR3; the germline J gene fills the gap. The chain has TRBV19 and TRBJ2-7, with 8 positions matching TRBD2. Germline CDR1 and CDR2: LNHDA and SQIVND (reference sequence). The trim removed 10 bases at V and 2 bases at J, leaving 10 bases unmatched. This CDR3 has 14 amino acids. The CDR3 bases that were read are TGTGCCACCGGGAGCGGGAGTGGGACCTACGAG. Encoded protein: CATGSGSGTYE. The full CDR3 protein reads CATGSGSGTYEQYF.

Notes on this clone: The read gets to within 3 residues of the CDR3 end, and the germline J gene fills in the rest. The chain uses TRBV20-1 and TRBJ1-1, with 10 bases fitting TRBD1. There are 13 residues in the CDR3. The germline gives CDR1 DFQATT, CDR2 SNEGSKA (reference sequence). The covered CDR3 bases are TGCAGTGCTGGGACAGGGGCAATTTCGAAG. Protein sequence: CSAGTGAISK. From start to end, the CDR3 is CSAGTGAISKAFF.

For this clone: The read falls 3 residues short of the CDR3 end, and the missing part is taken from the germline J gene. This chain joins TRBV5-6 and TRBJ1-5; D is unresolved. The CDR3 covers 15 residues. Trimming took off 1 base at V and 1 base at J, with 9 bases between the two ends. CDR1 and CDR2 (germline): SGHDT, YYEEEE. The chain's CDR3 is CASSLFSVSNQPQHF. CDR3 DNA, as far as it was read: TGTGCCAGCAGCTTGTTCAGTGTGAGCAATCAGCCC.

As for this clone: The CDR3 goes on 3 residues after the read ends, and that part is filled in from the germline J gene. The V gene is TRBV18, the J gene TRBJ2-2; 7 bases map to TRBD2. This CDR3 is 15 amino acids long. V lost 5 bases, J lost 4 bases, and 7 bases stayed unmatched. Germline V gene sequence: CDR1 KGHSH, CDR2 LQKENI. CDR3: CASSVLSGITGELFF. The sequenced CDR3 bases are TGTGCCAGCTCAGTCTTGAGCGGGATCACCGGGGAG.

Concerning this clone itself: Read coverage stops 3 residues before the CDR3 terminus; the germline J gene supplies the remainder. The chain recombines TRBV7-9 with TRBJ2-5; a possible D gene is TRBD1 (6 bases). V shed 5 bases and J shed 4 bases, with 14 bases lying between them. The CDR3 length is 14 residues. Germline V lookup: CDR1 SEHNR, CDR2 FQNEAQ (reference sequence). The CDR3 reads CASSGLDSAETQYF. Incomplete CDR3 DNA: TGTGCCAGCAGCGGACTGGACAGCGCAGAGACC.

As regards this clone: The CDR3 end is not reached by the read, which stops 3 residues before it; the germline J gene fills it in. The chain has TRBV4-1 and TRBJ1-2; D is undetermined. This CDR3 contains 17 residues. CDR1 and CDR2 from the germline V gene are MGHRA and YSYEKL. Between the trimmed V and J ends, which lost 0 bases and 1 base, there was a span of 15 bases. The DNA read from the CDR3 is TGCGCCAGCAGCCAAGATCTTTGGCAGAAGATTAACTATGGC. It codes for CASSQDLWQKINYG. The whole CDR3 protein reads CASSQDLWQKINYGYTF.

As to this clone: With the read ending 3 residues before the CDR3 end, the germline J gene is used to fill in that end. The chain combines TRBV5-1 with TRBJ2-1; 13 bases map to TRBD2. From germline, CDR1 is SGHRS and CDR2 YFSETQ. With 4 bases clipped from V and 6 bases from J, the junction kept 4 bases outside the gene matches. The CDR3 is 15 amino acids. CDR3 sequence reads: CASSPTSGRANEQFF. The DNA read from the CDR3 is TGCGCCAGCAGCCCCACTAGCGGGAGGGCCAATGAG.

To note about this clone: The CDR3 end is not reached by the read, which stops 3 residues before it; the germline J gene fills it in. The rearrangement links TRBV7-9 to TRBJ2-1, with TRBD1 as a possible D gene (5 bases). The CDR3 extends over 14 amino acids. Per the germline V gene, CDR1 is SEHNR and CDR2 is FQNEAQ (reference sequence). V lost 4 bases to trimming and J lost 2 bases, with 9 bases between them. CDR3 sequence: CASSSLDTYNEQFF. CDR3 bases read: TGTGCCAGCAGCTCCTTGGACACCTACAATGAG.

Note on this clone: With the read ending 3 residues before the CDR3 end, the germline J gene is used to fill in that end. The rearrangement joins TRBV18 to TRBJ2-5, with D possibly matching TRBD2 (6 bases). Germline V lookup: CDR1 KGHSH, CDR2 LQKENI. Trimming pared 2 bases from V and 1 base from J, leaving 17 bases between. The CDR3 runs 17 residues. The CDR3 sequence is CASSPIKEGIFQETQYF. The part of the CDR3 DNA that was read is TGTGCCAGCTCACCAATTAAGGAGGGGATTTTCCAAGAGACC.